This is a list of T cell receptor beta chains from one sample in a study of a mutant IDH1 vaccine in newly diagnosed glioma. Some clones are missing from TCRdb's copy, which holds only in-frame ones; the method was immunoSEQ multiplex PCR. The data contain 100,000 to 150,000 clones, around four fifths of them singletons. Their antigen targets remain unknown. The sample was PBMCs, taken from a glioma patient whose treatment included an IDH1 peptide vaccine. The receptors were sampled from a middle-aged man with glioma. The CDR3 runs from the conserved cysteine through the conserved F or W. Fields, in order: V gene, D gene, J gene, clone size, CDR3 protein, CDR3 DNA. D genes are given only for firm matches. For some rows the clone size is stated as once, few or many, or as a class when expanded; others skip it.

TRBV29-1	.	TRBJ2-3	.	CSVEGPLLRTDTQYF	TGCAGCGTTGAAGGCCCTCTCCTTCGTACAGATACGCAGTATTTT
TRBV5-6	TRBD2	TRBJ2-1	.	CASSSNGGAQAYNEQFF	TGTGCCAGCAGCTCTAACGGGGGGGCCCAGGCCTACAATGAGCAGTTCTTC
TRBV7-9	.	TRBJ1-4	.	CASCRPRAPSNEKLFF	TGTGCCAGCTGCCGTCCCAGGGCACCCTCTAATGAAAAACTGTTTTTT
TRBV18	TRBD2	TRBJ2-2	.	CASSPRYELAGERGTGELFF	TGTGCCAGCTCACCACGTTACGAACTAGCGGGAGAAAGGGGCACCGGGGAGCTGTTTTTT
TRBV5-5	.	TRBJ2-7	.	CASSLVAGTGSHEQYF	TGTGCCAGCAGCCTAGTGGCGGGTACAGGGTCCCACGAGCAGTACTTC
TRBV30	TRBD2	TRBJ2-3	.	CAWSTSGGPPLQYF	TGTGCCTGGAGCACTAGCGGGGGGCCGCCGCTGCAGTATTTT
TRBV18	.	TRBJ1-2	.	CASSPVRMGYGYTF	TGTGCCAGCTCACCTGTGAGGATGGGGTATGGCTACACCTTC
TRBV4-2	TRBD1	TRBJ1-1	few	CASSPPLSDREDTEAFF	TGTGCCAGCAGCCCACCCCTCTCCGACAGGGAAGACACTGAAGCTTTCTTT
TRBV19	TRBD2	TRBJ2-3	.	CASSMTAGEGTDTQYF	TGTGCCAGTAGTATGACGGCGGGAGAAGGAACAGATACGCAGTATTTT
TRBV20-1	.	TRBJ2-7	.	CSARGEYEQYF	TGCAGTGCTAGGGGAGAATACGAGCAGTACTTC
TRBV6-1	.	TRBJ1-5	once	CASSEPRLSNQPQHF	TGTGCCAGCAGTGAGCCGCGTCTGAGCAATCAGCCCCAGCATTTT